The 3 T cell receptor beta chains reported below all come from one sample, sequenced in a study of T cell changes during pregnancy in multiple sclerosis. Sequencing used immunoSEQ multiplex PCR; TCRdb keeps in-frame clones, though not all of them. The table includes 45,000 to 55,000 clones, 85% to 95% detected once. Specimen: CD8+ T cells from peripheral blood mononuclear cells, collected before pregnancy. The receptors shown here come from a female donor with multiple sclerosis, enrolled in a pregnancy study.

V gene TRBV6-1 combines with J gene TRBJ2-1, with 7 bases matching TRBD1. Germline V lookup: CDR1 MNHNS, CDR2 SASEGT. The CDR3 sequence is 15 residues long. The ends lost 7 bases at V and 8 bases at J; junction bases unmatched: 14. CDR3 DNA: TGTGCCAGCATCCTTAGGGCAGGGGGATTCGATGAGCAGTTCTTC. Translating it yields CASILRAGGFDEQFF.

The rearrangement joins TRBV9 to TRBJ2-3; 11 bases are shared with TRBD2. Trimming took 0 bases from V and 2 from J; bases not matched to a gene: 5. The CDR3 extends over 17 amino acids. Germline V CDR1 and CDR2: SGDLS, YYNGEE. The CDR3 region is CASSVVAGGIHTDTQYF. Written as DNA, the CDR3 is TGTGCCAGCAGCGTAGTAGCGGGAGGGATCCACACAGATACGCAGTATTTT.

The chain uses TRBV27 and TRBJ2-7; 12 bases map to TRBD2. Germline V gene lookup returns CDR1 MNHEY and CDR2 SMNVEV (reference sequence). The CDR3 runs to 14 residues. V was clipped by 5 bases and J by 2 bases; unmatched bases: 1. CDR3 DNA sequence: TGTGCCAGCAGTCTAGCGGGAGGGACCTACGAGCAGTACTTC. Translated: CASSLAGGTYEQYF.